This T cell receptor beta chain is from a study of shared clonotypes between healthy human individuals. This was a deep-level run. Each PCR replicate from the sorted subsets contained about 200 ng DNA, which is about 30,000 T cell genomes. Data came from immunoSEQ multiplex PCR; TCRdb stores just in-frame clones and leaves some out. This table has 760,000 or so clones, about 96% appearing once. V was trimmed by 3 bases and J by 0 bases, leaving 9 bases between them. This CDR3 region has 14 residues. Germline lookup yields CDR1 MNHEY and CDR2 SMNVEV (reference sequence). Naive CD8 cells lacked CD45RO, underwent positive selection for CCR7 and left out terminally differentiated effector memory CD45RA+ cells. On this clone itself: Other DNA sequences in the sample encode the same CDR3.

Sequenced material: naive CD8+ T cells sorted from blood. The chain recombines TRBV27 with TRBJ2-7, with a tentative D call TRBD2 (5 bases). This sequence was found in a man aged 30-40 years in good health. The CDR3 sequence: CASSFLGSSYEQYF. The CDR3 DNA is TGTGCCAGCAGTTTTTTAGGGAGCTCCTACGAGCAGTACTTC.